This passage covers 32 T cell receptor beta chains from one sample sequenced in a study of shared clonotypes between healthy human individuals. Naive CD8 cells comprised CD45RO-negative, CCR7-positively selected cells, excluding terminally differentiated effector memory CD45RA+ cells. Sequencing was performed with immunoSEQ multiplex PCR; in TCRdb, only in-frame clones are kept and a portion is missing. The sample has more than 2 million clones, over 85% seen once. Sequencing input: naive CD8+ T cells from PBMCs. These receptors were collected from a man in his late teens or twenties in good health. Some clones in this sample may be carry-over from other donors' samples.

V usage is TRBV5-4 and J usage is TRBJ1-2; D gene uncertain. The length of the CDR3 is 14 residues. Germline V lookup: CDR1 SGHNT, CDR2 YYREEE (reference sequence). Trimming left V 1 base short and J 5 bases short, with 12 bases between. The CDR3 protein is CASSLNPAPYGYTF. CDR3 coding DNA: TGTGCCAGCAGCTTGAATCCAGCCCCTTATGGCTACACCTTC.

The rearrangement joins TRBV6-5 to TRBJ2-1; 10 nucleotides agree with TRBD2. CDR3 size: 15 residues. Germline CDR1 MNHEY, CDR2 SVGAGI. The J segment lost 5 bases and the V segment lost 5 bases, leaving 6 bases of the junction unmatched. CDR3 nucleotide sequence: TGTGCCAGCAGTCCTAGCGGGAGTCGGGACAATGAGCAGTTCTTC. Translation: CASSPSGSRDNEQFF.

This clone was seen only a few times. The chain combines TRBV7-2 with TRBJ1-5; no clear D gene. Trimming removed 5 bases from V and 5 bases from J, with 7 bases in between. This CDR3 spans 12 amino acids. Per the germline V gene, CDR1 is SGHTA and CDR2 is FQGNSA. The chain's CDR3 is CASSMRDQPQHF. In DNA form, the CDR3 reads TGTGCCAGCAGCATGAGGGATCAGCCCCAGCATTTT.

The DNA of the CDR3 is TGTGCCAGCAGCTTGGGCCCCAACTTGCGCGAGCAGTACTTC. It translates to CASSLGPNLREQYF. The chain employs TRBV5-5 and TRBJ2-7, with D uncertain. The CDR3 is made up of 14 amino acids. The V gene's germline CDR1 is SGHKS and CDR2 YYEKEE (reference sequence). V was shortened by 0 bases and J by 6 bases, with 13 bases between the two germline ends.

The rearrangement joins TRBV2 to TRBJ2-3; 8 nucleotides agree with TRBD2. V shed 5 bases and J 3 bases; nucleotides not matched to a gene: 10. Looked up from germline, CDR1 is SNHLY and CDR2 is FYNNEI. The CDR3 contains 16 residues. CDR3 sequence (DNA): TGTGCCAGCAGTATAGAAAGCGGGAGTTGGACAGATACGCAGTATTTT. Translated, it gives CASSIESGSWTDTQYF.

The rearrangement uses TRBV28 and TRBJ1-2, with a tentative D call TRBD1 (6 bases). The germline gives CDR1 MDHEN, CDR2 SYDVKM. The CDR3 has 14 amino acids. V was pared by 6 bases and J by 4 bases, with 15 bases between. CDR3 DNA sequence: TGTGCCAGCAGGGACGGACAGACGGGCTATGGCTACACCTTC. Encoded protein: CASRDGQTGYGYTF.

To note about this clone: Additional DNA sequences in this sample encode the identical CDR3. V and J are TRBV7-9 and TRBJ2-1; D is ambiguous. The CDR3 length is 12 residues. V shed 4 bases and J shed 4 bases, with 5 bases lying between them. Looked up from germline, CDR1 is SEHNR and CDR2 is FQNEAQ (reference sequence). The CDR3 nucleotides read TGTGCCAGCAGCTCCGCTTACAATGAGCAGTTCTTC. Amino acids: CASSSAYNEQFF.

This chain joins TRBV6-1 and TRBJ1-1; TRBD1 matches at 7 bases. The ends lost 7 bases at V and 5 bases at J; junction bases unmatched: 7. The length of the CDR3 is 13 residues. Germline CDR1 MNHNS, CDR2 SASEGT. The CDR3 DNA follows: TGTGCCAGCAAATCAGGGGGGTATACTGAAGCTTTCTTT. Its translation: CASKSGGYTEAFF.

The chain uses TRBV11-2 and TRBJ2-5; perhaps TRBD2 as D (5 bases). Trimming removed 5 bases from V and 4 bases from J, with 17 bases in between. Germline loops: CDR1 SGHAT, CDR2 FQNNGV. The CDR3 sequence is 15 residues long. The CDR3 region has the DNA TGTGCCAGCAGCCCCCCCGGGGTGGGAGCAGAGACCCAGTACTTC. Its protein is CASSPPGVGAETQYF.

This clone came up once. The same CDR3 also results from other DNA sequences found in this sample. The rearrangement joins TRBV11-2 to TRBJ2-7; 12 bases match TRBD2. The CDR3 runs 14 residues. Germline CDR1 SGHAT, CDR2 FQNNGV. Germline trimming cut 5 bases from V and 4 bases from J; bases unmatched to any gene: 3. CDR3 in DNA: TGTGCCAGCAGCCCAGGACTAGCGGGGTACGAGCAGTACTTC. It is translated as CASSPGLAGYEQYF.

The genes are TRBV29-1 and TRBJ2-7; 12 bases are a match to TRBD2. The ends lost 6 bases at V and 0 bases at J; junction bases unmatched: 15. The CDR3 covers 18 residues. Germline V lookup: CDR1 SQVTM, CDR2 ANQGSEA. CDR3 nucleotide sequence: TGCAGCGTCCGCGGACTAGCGGGACCCAACTTCGACTCCTACGAGCAGTACTTC. This encodes CSVRGLAGPNFDSYEQYF.

This rearrangement joins TRBV13 to TRBJ2-5, with a weak D call TRBD1 (6 bases). CDR1 and CDR2 from the germline V gene are PRHDT and FYEKMQ (reference sequence). V lost 4 bases and J lost 2, with 11 bases in between. CDR3 length: 14 residues. CDR3 bases: TGTGCCAGCAGCTCATCAGGGGAACAAGAGACCCAGTACTTC. Protein sequence: CASSSSGEQETQYF.

The CDR3: CASSLNRLADLFDYNEQFF. The CDR3 nucleotides read TGTGCCAGCAGCTTAAATCGTCTAGCGGATCTGTTTGACTACAATGAGCAGTTCTTC. This rearrangement joins TRBV7-9 to TRBJ2-1, with 7 bases aligning to TRBD2. Trimming cost V 2 bases and J 3 bases; bases outside gene matches: 16. The CDR3 is 19 amino acids. The germline CDR1 and CDR2 sequences are SEHNR and FQNEAQ (reference sequence).

Comment on this clone: This CDR3 is also generated by other DNA sequences in the sample. The chain has TRBV29-1 and TRBJ2-7; D call uncertain. The germline V gene encodes CDR1 SQVTM and CDR2 ANQGSEA. V shed 5 bases and J shed 6 bases, with 8 bases lying between them. The CDR3 is 10 amino acids. CDR3 DNA: TGCAGCGTTTTGGGTGGCGAGCAGTACTTC. Its protein product is CSVLGGEQYF.

V gene TRBV4-3 combines with J gene TRBJ2-7; 10 positions agree with TRBD1. The CDR3 sequence is 18 residues long. Per germline, CDR1 LGHNA and CDR2 YSLEER. J lost 5 bases, V lost 0 bases, and 13 bases had no gene match. DNA for the CDR3: TGCGCCAGCAGCCAAGATCCGTGGACAGGGGGGAGTTCCGACGAGCAGTACTTC. It is translated as CASSQDPWTGGSSDEQYF.

This chain connects TRBV12-5 to TRBJ2-3, with TRBD2 matching 10 bases. Germline V gives CDR1 LGHNT, CDR2 FRNRAP. V was clipped by 2 bases and J by 2 bases; unmatched bases: 4. This CDR3 comprises 16 residues. The CDR3 loop is CASGLTTSGTTDTQYF. The CDR3 DNA reads as TGTGCTAGTGGTTTGACTACTAGCGGGACCACAGATACGCAGTATTTT.

The chain joins TRBV27 to TRBJ2-3; 8 bases map to TRBD1. Germline V gene sequence: CDR1 MNHEY, CDR2 SMNVEV (reference sequence). There are 15 residues in the CDR3. Losses at the gene ends were 5 bases for V and 3 bases for J; bases not matched to a gene: 7. The CDR3 sequence is CASSIYGQGTDTQYF. The CDR3 nucleotides read TGTGCCAGCAGTATCTACGGACAGGGTACAGATACGCAGTATTTT.

The rearrangement links TRBV25-1 to TRBJ1-2; perhaps TRBD1 as D (6 bases). The V end lost 7 bases, the J end lost 0 bases, and 12 bases lay between the germline ends. The CDR3 has 14 amino acids. CDR1 and CDR2 from the germline V gene are MGHDK and SYGVNS. The CDR3 protein is CASTPGQTNYGYTF. The CDR3 DNA follows: TGTGCCAGCACCCCCGGACAGACTAACTATGGCTACACCTTC.

This chain joins TRBV7-6 and TRBJ1-3; 9 positions agree with TRBD1. With 3 bases clipped from V and 0 bases from J, the junction kept 6 bases outside the gene matches. CDR1 SGHVS and CDR2 FNYEAQ come from the germline V gene. CDR3 length equals 17 residues. CDR3 coding DNA: TGTGCCAGCAGCTTGGATACAGGGGGCATCTCTGGAAACACCATATATTTT. Protein: CASSLDTGGISGNTIYF.

This sequence joins TRBV6-1 and TRBJ2-7; D remains unclear. Germline V lookup: CDR1 MNHNS, CDR2 SASEGT. This CDR3 spans 15 amino acids. V lost 7 bases, J lost 0 bases, and 16 bases lay in between. The CDR3 spells CASIVQAPSSYEQYF. The CDR3, as DNA: TGTGCCAGCATCGTTCAGGCGCCGAGCTCCTACGAGCAGTACTTC.

V and J are TRBV6-1 and TRBJ2-7, with TRBD1 identical over 7 bases. The junction had 2 bases not matched to a gene; V was cut back by 0 bases and J by 3 bases. This CDR3 region has 14 residues. From germline, CDR1 is MNHNS and CDR2 SASEGT. CDR3 amino acids: CASSEAGTVYEQYF. As DNA, the CDR3 is TGTGCCAGCAGTGAAGCGGGGACAGTCTACGAGCAGTACTTC.

The chain has TRBV21-1 and TRBJ2-7; the DNA was not compared with TRBD1, the D call given in the table. TRBV21-1 is noted as a pseudogene. The CDR3 spans 15 residues. CDR3: CASSTMTGGSYEQYF. CDR3 coding DNA: TGTGCCAGCAGCACTATGACAGGGGGCTCCTACGAGCAGTACTTC.

This sequence joins TRBV7-3 and TRBJ2-3; D remains ambiguous. From germline, CDR1 is SGHTA and CDR2 FQGTGA. The CDR3 sequence is 15 residues long. V was trimmed by 5 bases and J by 4 bases, leaving 16 bases between them. This CDR3 is CASSPSGPESDTQYF. In DNA form, the CDR3 reads TGTGCCAGCAGCCCCTCTGGGCCAGAGTCAGATACGCAGTATTTT.

The chain employs TRBV28 and TRBJ2-3, with 7 nucleotides matching TRBD1. V was pared by 5 bases and J by 3 bases, with 5 bases of the junction left unmatched. There are 14 residues in the CDR3. The germline V gene has CDR1 MDHEN and CDR2 SYDVKM. The CDR3 loop is CASSPQDRTDTQYF. The CDR3 bases are TGTGCCAGCAGTCCCCAGGACAGGACAGATACGCAGTATTTT. Full variable domain (remainder filled in from reference TRBV28 and TRBJ2-3): DVKVTQSSRYLVKRTGEKVFLECVQDMDHENMFWYRQDPGLGLRLIYFSYDVKMKEKGDIPEGYSVSREKKERFSLILESASTNQTSMYLCASSPQDRTDTQYFGPGTRLTVL.

The rearrangement links TRBV7-2 to TRBJ2-7, with TRBD2 matching over 10 bases. The CDR3 spans 15 residues. J was trimmed by 4 bases and V by 2 bases; bases with no gene match: 5. The germline gives CDR1 SGHTA, CDR2 FQGNSA. CDR3 DNA sequence: TGTGCCAGCAGCTTATATCCTAGCGGGAGTTACGAGCAGTACTTC. Its protein is CASSLYPSGSYEQYF. Full variable domain (missing parts from reference TRBV7-2 and TRBJ2-7): GAGVSQSPSNKVTEKGKDVELRCDPISGHTALYWYRQSLGQGLEFLIYFQGNSAPDKSGLPSDRFSAERTGGSVSTLTIQRTQQEDSAVYLCASSLYPSGSYEQYFGPGTRLTVT.

The genes are TRBV7-9 and TRBJ2-1; the match to TRBD2 covers 9 bases. Per the germline V gene, CDR1 is SEHNR and CDR2 is FQNEAQ (reference sequence). The CDR3 covers 14 residues. Losses at the gene ends were 3 bases for V and 9 bases for J; bases not matched to a gene: 6. The DNA for the CDR3 is TGTGCCAGCAGCTTCCGACTAGCGGTCGGTGAGCAGTTCTTC. Protein product: CASSFRLAVGEQFF.

This chain connects TRBV6-5 to TRBJ2-3; tentative D call: TRBD2 (5 bases). Germline loops: CDR1 MNHEY, CDR2 SVGAGI. The CDR3 has 15 residues. The V and J ends lost 2 bases and 4 bases respectively, with 13 bases between them. The CDR3 loop reads CASSYTRSAADTQYF. CDR3 nucleotides: TGTGCCAGCAGTTACACTAGATCCGCTGCAGATACGCAGTATTTT.

V is TRBV6-1 and J is TRBJ2-5; D gene unclear. The CDR3 loop spans 16 amino acids. V lost 0 bases to trimming and J lost 1 base, with 12 bases between them. CDR1 is MNHNS, CDR2 SASEGT, per germline. For the CDR3, the DNA is TGTGCCAGCAGTGAAGCGGGATTCCGACTCCAAGAGACCCAGTACTTC. Translated, it gives CASSEAGFRLQETQYF.

Comment on this clone: The sample holds other DNA sequences that translate to the same CDR3. The chain links TRBV6-5 to TRBJ2-2, with D perhaps matching TRBD2 (5 bases). The germline V gene has CDR1 MNHEY and CDR2 SVGAGI. V gave up 0 bases and J gave up 4 bases, with 9 bases separating them. The CDR3 has 15 amino acids. This chain's CDR3 is CASSYSGEGTGELFF. DNA for the CDR3: TGTGCCAGCAGTTACTCGGGAGAAGGCACCGGGGAGCTGTTTTTT.

The V call is TRBV19, the J call TRBJ2-7; D is perhaps TRBD2 (7 bases). The CDR3 spans 18 residues. With 3 bases removed from V and 7 bases from J, the gap between germline ends came to 28 bases. The germline gives CDR1 LNHDA, CDR2 SQIVND (reference sequence). CDR3 DNA sequence: TGTGCCAGTAGTATCTCTACCAGGCGGGGGCCTCTCGGGCTTGAGCAGTACTTC. Protein product: CASSISTRRGPLGLEQYF.

DNA of the CDR3: TGTGCCAGCAGTGGCCGGTGGGCGGATGAGCAGTTCTTC. Amino acids: CASSGRWADEQFF. The V call is TRBV28, the J call TRBJ2-1; D remains ambiguous. Germline CDR1 is MDHEN and CDR2 is SYDVKM. The CDR3 sequence is 13 residues long. The V end lost 5 bases, the J end lost 8 bases, and 13 bases lay between the germline ends.

This clone was picked up one time. This sequence joins TRBV12-5 and TRBJ1-3, with 8 bases identical to TRBD1. The CDR3 loop spans 16 amino acids. Germline lookup yields CDR1 LGHNT and CDR2 FRNRAP. The J segment lost 2 bases and the V segment lost 1 base, leaving 4 bases of the junction unmatched. This CDR3 reads CASGLGTGLTGNTIYF. CDR3 bases: TGTGCTAGTGGTTTGGGGACAGGGTTAACTGGAAACACCATATATTTT. Complete variable domain (other parts from reference TRBV12-5 and TRBJ1-3): DARVTQTPRHKVTEMGQEVTMRCQPILGHNTVFWYRQTMMQGLELLAYFRNRAPLDDSGMPKDRFSAEMPDATLATLKIQPSEPRDSAVYFCASGLGTGLTGNTIYFGEGSWLTVV.